This T cell receptor (beta chain) was sequenced during a study of cytomegalovirus exposure and HLA in healthy donors. Findings and limits, study-wide: A later analysis found most CMV-associated TCR beta chains apparently HLA-restricted. By HLA locus, TCR association rates varied in a later analysis, with DRB1 showing the most and HLA-C the fewest. Researchers reported in a later analysis that a missense DCLRE1C variant was tied to TCR beta V- and J-gene trimming.

A multiplex PCR was run with 60 Vbeta primers and 13 Jbeta primers. The protocol was immunoSEQ multiplex PCR, while the TCRdb copy is restricted to in-frame clones and leaves out a portion. Of about 98,000 clones listed, more than 75% are singletons. The table lists this clone with many counts. The antigen remains unidentified. Donors were nominally healthy when sampled, though unrecorded immune exposures were likely. The sequenced material came from PBMCs. This clonotype was sampled from a human donor in good health.

CDR3 in DNA: TGTGCCAGCAGACCTGACACAGAAGGCTATGGCTACACCTTC. This sequence encodes CASRPDTEGYGYTF. The rearrangement joins TRBV2 to TRBJ1-2; D unresolved. V lost 6 bases and J 4 bases, leaving 15 bases between the germline ends. Germline CDR1 SNHLY, CDR2 FYNNEI. This CDR3 contains 14 residues. The complete variable domain, with remaining parts taken from reference TRBV2 and TRBJ1-2, reads EPEVTQTPSHQVTQMGQEVILRCVPISNHLYFYWYRQILGQKVEFLVSFYNNEISEKSEIFDDQFSVERPDGSNFTLKIRSTKLEDSAMYFCASRPDTEGYGYTFGSGTRLTVV.